The clone carrying this T cell receptor beta chain was observed a few times. Its specificity is not known. A sample-barcoded 5' primer and a J-beta primer mix were used in a second PCR of roughly 7 to 12 cycles. TCRdb ran MiXCR on the 5' RACE reads and lists one entry per CDR3 protein. The table lists roughly 720,000 distinct CDR3 sequences, about 48% of them singletons. In germline, CDR1 is SNHLY, CDR2 FYNNEI. This CDR3 contains 13 residues. Trimming took 8 bases from V and 4 from J, leaving 14 bases between them. The sample belongs to a study of blood T cells in healthy people across ages. Regarding the study as a whole: With naive T cell percentage, TCR beta diversity showed a strong correlation.

The clonotype comes from a man at least 80 years old in good health. This chain uses TRBV2 with TRBJ1-2; no firm D call. The sample taken for sequencing was blood. CDR3 coding DNA: TGTGCCAGCCGGGCCCTTCCGGCCTATGGCTACACCTTC. It encodes CASRALPAYGYTF.